The clone carrying this TCR beta chain was observed at least ten times. Its target is unknown. The read comes to an end 3 residues before the CDR3 does, leaving the germline J gene to fill in the end. Control and CVID samples contributed equal amounts of genomic DNA. Here immunoSEQ multiplex PCR was the method, and the copy in TCRdb shows in-frame clones only, minus some. Singletons are absent from the sample, which has around 39,000 clones. V shed 4 bases and J shed 4 bases, with 21 bases lying between them. Germline V gives CDR1 KGHDR, CDR2 SFDVKD. CDR3 length: 17 residues. This specimen comes from a study of T cell clonality in common variable immunodeficiency. General study points: Fewer TCRbeta clones were shared among CVID subjects than controls.

This clonotype was sampled from a person aged 18 to 75 in good health. The source material was peripheral blood mononuclear cells. The gene calls are TRBV24-1 and TRBJ1-2; no firm D call. Incomplete CDR3 DNA: TGTGCCACCAGTGAACCGTGGGTCGTAACAGTACCCTATGGC. The encoded protein is CATSEPWVVTVPYG. The full CDR3 sequence reads CATSEPWVVTVPYGYTF.